The TCR beta chain described here comes from a study of blood T cell repertoires in COVID-19. Study-level background: Sources were T cells, B-cell-depleted T cells, or PBMCs; the material itself was cDNA or gDNA.

The CDR3 consists of 14 residues. The ends were cut back, 5 bases at V and 6 bases at J, with 16 bases in the middle. Per the germline V gene, CDR1 is MNHEY and CDR2 is SMNVEV (reference sequence). Original data processing: Amplification of reference gene primers was used by the study to estimate nucleated cell counts. Here immunoSEQ multiplex PCR was the method, and the copy in TCRdb shows in-frame clones only, minus some. V and J calls and clone size come straight from that table; D and trimming were deduced from the DNA. The table includes hundreds of thousands of clones, 88% detected once. The source is a man at least 80 years old with acute or convalescent COVID-19. The sequencing input was peripheral blood. The chain uses TRBV27 and TRBJ1-2; D ambiguous. CDR3 sequence: CASSPTAARDGYTF. The CDR3 nucleotides are TGTGCCAGCAGTCCTACAGCGGCCCGGGATGGCTACACCTTC.